This T cell receptor (beta chain) was captured by sequencing in a study of tumor and adjacent non-tumor tissue in lung cancer. The wider study: Stage I to III disease affected over nine men and roughly five women aged about 30 to 85.

No cell sorting was done before RNA was extracted from the tissue. Distant lung tissue was collected more than 3 cm away from the tumor edge. A modified ARM-PCR protocol with three rounds of nested PCR amplified TCRbeta. MiXCR, applied by TCRdb to the multiplex PCR reads, yields one record per CDR3 protein. The top ten hold 20% to 25% of the sample, which has 75,000 to 95,000 distinct CDR3 sequences, roughly three quarters seen once. The sequenced sample was distant non-tumor lung tissue. This receptor was obtained from a woman aged 45 to 65 with non-small cell lung cancer.

The CDR3 protein is CSASPGTGTQVYEQYF. The CDR3 bases are TGCAGTGCTAGTCCCGGGACAGGGACCCAGGTCTACGAGCAGTACTTC. The V call is TRBV20-1, the J call TRBJ2-7; 9 positions match TRBD1. The CDR3 sequence is 16 residues long. In germline, CDR1 is DFQATT, CDR2 SNEGSKA (reference sequence). With 3 bases clipped from V and 3 bases from J, the junction kept 12 bases outside the gene matches.